The entry below describes one T cell receptor (beta chain). The V and J ends lost 3 bases and 2 bases, in that order; junction bases with no gene match: 9. Germline CDR1 is SGHRS and CDR2 is YFSETQ. The CDR3 length is 16 residues. This sample's RNA came from whole unsorted tissue. The normal lung tissue was taken more than 3 cm from the tumor edge. Between August and November 2014, newly diagnosed, chemotherapy-naive lung cancer patients underwent thoracic surgery in China. The data belong to a study of tumor and adjacent non-tumor tissue in lung cancer. Study background: The cohort had approximately 13 adenocarcinoma, 2 squamous cell and 1 small cell patients.

TCRbeta libraries were built with three rounds of nested PCR, modified from ARM-PCR. TCRdb itself ran the multiplex PCR reads through MiXCR, one entry per CDR3 protein. The sample lists over 40,000 distinct CDR3 sequences; 74% were seen once. Sequenced sample: distant non-tumor lung tissue. This receptor was obtained from a woman aged 55 to 70 with non-small cell lung cancer. This chain links TRBV5-1 with TRBJ2-3, with TRBD2 matching over 7 bases. The CDR3 protein is CASSSTASGSTDTQYF. CDR3 DNA: TGCGCCAGCAGCTCCACTGCTAGCGGTTCCACAGATACGCAGTATTTT.